This TCR beta chain originates from a study of blood T cell repertoires in COVID-19. The germline V gene encodes CDR1 SEHNR and CDR2 FQNEAQ (reference sequence). Trimming cost V 0 bases and J 4 bases, with 8 bases left between them. This CDR3 region has 14 residues. This clone was picked up a small number of times. Authors' data handling: The assay estimated nucleated cells by amplifying reference gene primers. Profiling relied on immunoSEQ multiplex PCR, and the TCRdb table lists in-frame clones only, not all of them. V, J and clone size derive from that table, while D and trimming were established from the DNA sequence. The table includes around 200,000 clones, over 75% detected once.

This receptor was obtained from a man in his forties or fifties with active or convalescent COVID-19. V is TRBV7-9 and J is TRBJ2-3, with unresolved D. The sequencing sample was made of peripheral blood. CDR3 sequence (DNA): TGTGCCAGCAGCTTAGCGACAATTTCAGATACGCAGTATTTT. It encodes CASSLATISDTQYF.